This TCR beta chain was retrieved from a study of metastatic and nonmetastatic thyroid tumors. The wider study: Repertoire data that came from the blood and tumor or nodule tissue of malignant and benign thyroid patients were compared.

The sample holds many counts of this clone. The V gene lost 0 bases and the J gene lost 0 bases, with 8 bases spanning the gap. The CDR3 spans 15 residues. Germline V gives CDR1 LGHDT, CDR2 YNNKEL (reference sequence). Each patient came to thyroid surgery without any prior treatment (of any kind). TCRdb re-called the PCR reads with MiXCR. The sample holds 50,000 to 60,000 clones; approximately 17% are singletons and the top ten take approximately 3.1%. The rearrangement joins TRBV3-1 to TRBJ2-5, with D possibly matching TRBD2 (6 bases). Sample: blood. This receptor was identified in a female donor with papillary thyroid cancer or a benign thyroid nodule (not recorded which). Some clones in this sample may be carry-over from other donors' samples. The CDR3, as DNA: TGTGCCAGCAGCCAAGAGGCGGGATACCAAGAGACCCAGTACTTC. Its protein is CASSQEAGYQETQYF.